The rows below give T cell receptor beta chains drawn from one sample of a study of chemoradiotherapy in HPV16-positive cancers. The assay was immunoSEQ multiplex PCR, and TCRdb's table has in-frame clones only and misses some. The data hold some 8,600 clones, with less than 80% observed a single time. The material was obtained from a patient who underwent chemoradiotherapy. All receptors come from a human donor with HPV-associated anogenital cancer. CDR3s include the opening cysteine and the closing phenylalanine or tryptophan. A D gene is named only where the DNA matches it firmly. Clone size appears in some rows only: once, few, many, or a class for an expanded clone.

J gene,clone size,D gene,V gene,CDR3 DNA,CDR3 protein
TRBJ2-2,few,.,TRBV10-1,TGCGCCAGCAGAGACTCGGCCGGGGAGCTGTTTTTT,CASRDSAGELFF
TRBJ1-1,.,.,TRBV5-1,TGCGCCAGCTCCGTAACCGCGGACACTGAAGCTTTCTTT,CASSVTADTEAFF
TRBJ1-5,.,.,TRBV4-3,TGCGCCAGCAGCCAAGCGGGGGCCCAGCCCCAGCATTTT,CASSQAGAQPQHF
TRBJ2-7,.,.,TRBV11-1,TGTGCCAGCAGCTTAGCTGGGTACGAGCAGTACTTC,CASSLAGYEQYF
TRBJ2-3,.,.,TRBV11-2,TGTGCCAGCAGCTTAGATCCCCTGGCGCTGCGCGGCTCAAGGAGAGATACGCAGTATTTT,CASSLDPLALRGSRRDTQYF
TRBJ2-3,.,TRBD2,TRBV6-6,TGTGCCAGCAGTCCTAGCGGGAGCGAAACAGATACGCAGTATTTT,CASSPSGSETDTQYF
TRBJ2-7,.,.,TRBV7-4,TGTGCCAGCAGCCGTCGGGCAGGGGCCCGCGTGAGCTACGAGCAGTACTTC,CASSRRAGARVSYEQYF
TRBJ2-3,.,.,TRBV7-9,TGTGCCAGCAGCTTTGGTAGGGAAACAGATACGCAGTATTTT,CASSFGRETDTQYF
TRBJ2-3,few,TRBD2,TRBV6-4,TGTGCCAGCAGTGATTCTAGCGGCTCGTTTACAGATACGCAGTATTTT,CASSDSSGSFTDTQYF
TRBJ1-2,.,.,TRBV28,TGTGCCAGCAGTTCGGTTGGGGCTAACTATGGCTACACCTTC,CASSSVGANYGYTF
TRBJ2-3,.,TRBD2,TRBV11-2,TGTGCCAGCAGCTTAGGAGGCACCATAGCGGGGGGCACAGATACGCAGTATTTT,CASSLGGTIAGGTDTQYF
TRBJ2-7,.,.,TRBV28,TGTGCCAGCAGTCGGTACAGCTACGAGCAGTACTTC,CASSRYSYEQYF
TRBJ2-7,.,.,TRBV7-6,TGTGCCAGCAGCTTAGGGTTCTCGTACGAGCAGTACTTC,CASSLGFSYEQYF
TRBJ2-7,.,.,TRBV9,TGTGCCAGCAGCGTGGGCCTAGCGCACCTAGGCTACGAGCAGTACTTC,CASSVGLAHLGYEQYF
TRBJ1-1,.,.,TRBV27,TGTGCCAGCAGTTTCCTCAGTTTGTGGAACACTGAAGCTTTCTTT,CASSFLSLWNTEAFF